These 22 T cell receptor beta chains came from one sample sequenced in a study of T cell clonotyping in hematopoietic cell transplantation. TCRdb's table, derived via immunoSEQ multiplex PCR, lists solely in-frame clones and lacks some. The sample has about 13,000 clones, approximately 92% seen once; the top ten hold about 1.2%. Sequenced material: peripheral blood mononuclear cells. The source of these receptors is a man aged 25 to 45 in good health. Some clones in this sample may be carry-over from other donors' samples.

The gene calls are TRBV5-1 and TRBJ2-5; the match to TRBD1 covers 9 bases. The junction had 10 bases not matched to a gene; V was cut back by 5 bases and J by 2 bases. Germline-derived CDR1 and CDR2 are SGHRS and YFSETQ. The CDR3 has 16 residues. CDR3 nucleotides: TGCGCCAGCAGACGTCCGACAGGGGGGGATCAAGAGACCCAGTACTTC. This translates into CASRRPTGGDQETQYF. The entire variable domain, with the rest obtained from reference TRBV5-1 and TRBJ2-5, is as follows: KAGVTQTPRYLIKTRGQQVTLSCSPISGHRSVSWYQQTPGQGLQFLFEYFSETQRNKGNFPGRFSGRQFSNSRSEMNVSTLELGDSALYLCASRRPTGGDQETQYFGPGTRLLVL.

The J gene is TRBJ2-7, the V gene TRBV11-2; 8 nucleotides match TRBD1. The CDR3 is 16 amino acids. Germline CDR1 and CDR2: SGHAT and FQNNGV. After removal of 5 bases from V and 2 bases from J, the junction contained 11 bases not matched to a gene. CDR3: CASSPIERRGPYEQYF. The CDR3 DNA follows: TGTGCCAGCAGCCCAATAGAGCGCAGGGGGCCCTACGAGCAGTACTTC.

The chain employs TRBV2 and TRBJ2-1; tentatively, D is TRBD1 (6 bases). Germline V gene data show CDR1 as SNHLY and CDR2 as FYNNEI. The CDR3 has 12 residues. The ends were cut back, 8 bases at V and 7 bases at J, with 12 bases in the middle. CDR3 loop: CASGLDRNEQFF. The DNA for the CDR3 is TGTGCCAGCGGGCTCGACAGGAATGAGCAGTTCTTC.

J is TRBJ1-1 and V is TRBV14; D is unclear. V was shortened by 5 bases and J by 6 bases, with 25 bases between the two germline ends. The CDR3 is 17 residues long. Per the germline V gene, CDR1 is SGHDN and CDR2 is FVKESK. The CDR3 DNA reads as TGTGCCAGCAGCTTACTTTTTTCCCCAGGCTGGTCTCCTGAAGCTTTCTTT. Its protein is CASSLLFSPGWSPEAFF. The full variable domain, with the rest looked up from reference TRBV14 and TRBJ1-1, is EAGVTQFPSHSVIEKGQTVTLRCDPISGHDNLYWYRRVMGKEIKFLLHFVKESKQDESGMPNNRFLAERTGGTYSTLKVQPAELEDSGVYFCASSLLFSPGWSPEAFFGQGTRLTVV.

The chain is built from TRBV13 and TRBJ1-5, with a tentative D call TRBD1 (6 bases). This CDR3 is built from 15 residues. Trimming removed 0 bases at V and 4 bases at J, with 10 bases between. The germline gives CDR1 PRHDT, CDR2 FYEKMQ (reference sequence). The CDR3 is CASSLGQGGNQPQHF. CDR3 coding DNA: TGTGCCAGCAGCTTAGGACAGGGCGGAAATCAGCCCCAGCATTTT.

The count of this clone is one. The V and J genes are TRBV5-1 and TRBJ1-6; possible D gene TRBD1, 5 bases. The V and J ends lost 6 bases and 7 bases respectively, with 14 bases between them. Germline CDR1 and CDR2: SGHRS and YFSETQ. The CDR3 has 14 residues. CDR3 coding DNA: TGCGCCAGCATCAGGGCTCAGGACAATTCACCCCTCCACTTT. The encoded protein is CASIRAQDNSPLHF.

The chain recombines TRBV10-3 with TRBJ2-5, with TRBD2 identical over 9 bases. The ends lost 10 bases at V and 5 bases at J; junction bases unmatched: 8. CDR1 is ENHRY and CDR2 is SYGVKD in the germline V gene. CDR3 length: 13 amino acids. In nucleotides, the CDR3 is TGTGCCACTATAGCGGGGGCAGGGGAGACCCAGTACTTC. Its translation is CATIAGAGETQYF.

This chain connects TRBV30 to TRBJ2-2; TRBD1 agrees at 10 bases. In germline, CDR1 is GTSNPN, CDR2 SVGIG (reference sequence). The CDR3 runs 16 residues. V dropped 3 bases and J dropped 3; count of bases not matched to a gene: 7. CDR3: CAWRETGGWDTGELFF. In DNA, the CDR3 is TGTGCCTGGAGGGAGACAGGGGGCTGGGACACCGGGGAGCTGTTTTTT. The variable domain in full, completed from reference TRBV30 and TRBJ2-2, reads SQTIHQWPATLVQPVGSPLSLECTVEGTSNPNLYWYRQAAGRGLQLLFYSVGIGQISSEVPQNLSASRPQDRQFILSSKKLLLSDSGFYLCAWRETGGWDTGELFFGEGSRLTVL.

The chain combines TRBV5-6 with TRBJ1-1; D is unclear. CDR1 and CDR2 (germline): SGHDT, YYEEEE. V was pared by 4 bases and J by 1 base, with 8 bases between. This CDR3 has 13 amino acids. The CDR3 DNA reads TGTGCCAGCAGCCGCGTGGGGAACACTGAAGCTTTCTTT. Protein product: CASSRVGNTEAFF.

This chain joins TRBV5-6 and TRBJ2-2; D is uncertain. V was pared by 1 base and J by 0 bases, with 7 bases between. Germline V gives CDR1 SGHDT, CDR2 YYEEEE. This CDR3 comprises 15 residues. The CDR3 nucleotides are TGTGCCAGCAGCTTGAGCAGCTCGAACACCGGGGAGCTGTTTTTT. Amino acid sequence: CASSLSSSNTGELFF.

The chain employs TRBV4-3 and TRBJ1-4; weak D call: TRBD1 (5 bases). CDR1 LGHNA and CDR2 YSLEER come from the germline V gene. CDR3 size: 14 residues. Trimming shortened V by 1 base and J by 8 bases, and 11 bases separated the two germline ends. The CDR3: CASSQAGLGEKLFF. CDR3 DNA: TGCGCCAGCAGCCAAGCGGGGCTCGGAGAAAAACTGTTTTTT.

The J gene is TRBJ2-7, the V gene TRBV6-7; TRBD2 agrees at 7 bases. TRBV6-7 carries the ORF label, with uncertain function. This CDR3 region has 18 residues. V shed 2 bases, J shed 0 bases, and the junction held 13 bases outside the gene matches. CDR3 coding DNA: TGTGCCAGCAGTTACCCGCCTCCTGGGGGGGTAAGCTCCTACGAGCAGTACTTC. Protein: CASSYPPPGGVSSYEQYF.

The chain links TRBV9 to TRBJ2-7, with 8 bases aligning to TRBD1. Germline lookup yields CDR1 SGDLS and CDR2 YYNGEE. Trimming cost V 2 bases and J 5 bases; bases outside gene matches: 6. This CDR3 spans 14 amino acids. This CDR3 is CASSVGDRGHEQYF. The DNA for the CDR3 is TGTGCCAGCAGCGTCGGAGACAGGGGTCACGAGCAGTACTTC. Combining the CDR3 with reference TRBV9 and TRBJ2-7 gives the whole variable domain DSGVTQTPKHLITATGQRVTLRCSPRSGDLSVYWYQQSLDQGLQFLIQYYNGEERAKGNILERFSAQQFPDLHSELNLSSLELGDSALYFCASSVGDRGHEQYFGPGTRLTVT.

The rearrangement uses TRBV14 and TRBJ2-7; TRBD1 agrees at 9 bases. Germline assignment: CDR1 SGHDN and CDR2 FVKESK. The CDR3 contains 15 residues. V lost 4 bases and J lost 7; bases outside the gene matches: 11. The CDR3 DNA sequence: TGTGCCAGCAGCCTTCCCGGGACAGGGATGATGGAGCAGTACTTC. Amino acid sequence: CASSLPGTGMMEQYF.

The rearrangement uses TRBV6-5 and TRBJ1-5; maybe TRBD1 (5 bases). V was clipped by 6 bases and J by 7 bases, with 13 bases between them. Germline V lookup: CDR1 MNHEY, CDR2 SVGAGI. The CDR3 covers 13 residues. CDR3 protein: CASSSGMEQPQHF. Written as DNA, the CDR3 is TGTGCCAGCAGCTCAGGGATGGAACAGCCCCAGCATTTT.

The rearrangement uses TRBV18 and TRBJ1-5, with D unclear. Germline assignment: CDR1 KGHSH and CDR2 LQKENI. Trimming removed 6 bases at V and 6 bases at J, with 18 bases between. The CDR3 runs 15 residues. This chain's CDR3 is CASSPNGGGGQPQHF. The CDR3 DNA is TGTGCCAGCTCTCCGAACGGAGGTGGCGGTCAGCCCCAGCATTTT.

This clone was found a few times. This chain joins TRBV11-2 and TRBJ2-7; 12 nucleotides align to TRBD2. J gave up 4 bases and V 0 bases, and 7 bases lay outside the gene matches. The germline V gene encodes CDR1 SGHAT and CDR2 FQNNGV. CDR3 length: 17 residues. The CDR3 sequence: CASSLDSTSGRSYEQYF. CDR3 coding DNA: TGTGCCAGCAGCTTAGATTCTACTAGCGGGAGGTCTTACGAGCAGTACTTC.

The chain has TRBV29-1 and TRBJ2-2, with TRBD2 matching over 8 bases. The CDR3 is 15 residues long. With 4 bases clipped from V and 2 bases from J, the junction kept 6 bases outside the gene matches. Germline lookup yields CDR1 SQVTM and CDR2 ANQGSEA. As DNA, the CDR3 is TGCAGCGTTGCTTTGCGGGGGGCTAACACCGGGGAGCTGTTTTTT. As protein: CSVALRGANTGELFF.

This sequence joins TRBV5-1 and TRBJ2-7; TRBD1 matches 9 bases. The CDR3 consists of 15 residues. Germline trimming cut 5 bases from V and 7 bases from J; bases unmatched to any gene: 13. CDR1 and CDR2 from the germline V gene are SGHRS and YFSETQ. In DNA, the CDR3 is TGCGCCAGCAGGACGGGGGACAGGGTGTTTGGTGAGCAGTACTTC. It specifies CASRTGDRVFGEQYF.

The sample holds one count of this clone. This chain links TRBV30 with TRBJ1-1; perhaps TRBD1 as D (5 bases). From germline, CDR1 is GTSNPN and CDR2 SVGIG (reference sequence). This CDR3 comprises 12 residues. Trimming pared 4 bases from V and 3 bases from J, leaving 9 bases between. This CDR3 is CAWNLGDTEAFF. CDR3 coding DNA: TGTGCCTGGAATTTGGGGGACACTGAAGCTTTCTTT. Together with reference TRBV30 and TRBJ1-1, the CDR3 gives the full variable domain: SQTIHQWPATLVQPVGSPLSLECTVEGTSNPNLYWYRQAAGRGLQLLFYSVGIGQISSEVPQNLSASRPQDRQFILSSKKLLLSDSGFYLCAWNLGDTEAFFGQGTRLTVV.

The V gene is TRBV14, the J gene TRBJ2-7; D is unresolved. V lost 1 base and J lost 3, with 7 bases in between. From germline, CDR1 is SGHDN and CDR2 FVKESK. This CDR3 comprises 13 residues. The CDR3 is CASSQVWSYEQYF. The DNA of the CDR3 is TGTGCCAGCAGCCAAGTGTGGAGCTACGAGCAGTACTTC.

CDR3 sequence (DNA): TGTGCCAGCAGCTTAGGCCAAACCGGGGAGCTGTTTTTT. Its translation is CASSLGQTGELFF. V and J are TRBV7-2 and TRBJ2-2; D not resolved. This CDR3 region has 13 residues. V gave up 1 base and J gave up 5 bases, with 5 bases separating them. From germline, CDR1 is SGHTA and CDR2 FQGNSA.